One T cell receptor beta chain is described in this entry. What antigen it recognizes has not been identified. This may stem from a read error, because a much larger clone lies one nucleotide away. The data derive from a study of blood T cells in healthy people across ages (dated by TCRdb to 2014 to 2015). Background on the whole study: In model experiments, roughly one uniquely barcoded TCR beta cDNA molecule per two T cells was captured by template switching. To avoid experimental bias, donors of different ages were distributed randomly across sequencing lanes. The study analyzed two additional independent replicas of 1 million unique cDNA reads from the same blood draw for two donors, one aged 18 to 29 and one aged 80 or older. Four age groups were formed from the donors: young (average approximately 16 years), middle-aged (less than 40), aged (about 62) and long-lived (about 80). Age-related changes in TCR beta repertoire diversity were measured in the study by deep sequencing normalized with unique cDNA molecular identifiers. The paper as a whole reports these results and caveats: Estimates of total diversity from one million sequenced T cells were regarded as lower bounds and underestimates. The percentage of naive T cells measured by flow cytometry correlated strongly with observed TCR beta diversity. Donor CMV infection status was unknown, potentially confounding age-related changes in expanded clonotypes. Conclusive comparison of naive and antigen-experienced compartments was prevented by the profiling of bulk unsorted PBMCs. Compared with the aged group, more naive CD4+ T cells, fewer expanded clones and increased TCR diversity were shown by the long-lived group, suggesting age selection. Observed TCR beta diversity per million T cells fell roughly linearly with age, and a significant reduction was already apparent by age around 36.

The roughly 42 donors, aged roughly 6 to 90 years, were systemically healthy Caucasian individuals from Russia. Each donor gave about 11 milliliters of peripheral blood, drawn into EDTA-treated Vacutainer tubes. Ficoll-Paque density-gradient centrifugation was used to isolate PBMCs, with at least 6.5 million per sample. Total RNA, at least 6 micrograms per sample, was extracted from PBMCs with Trizol reagent. For every donor, flow cytometry on a PBMC aliquot measured the percentage of naive CD45RAhigh/CD27high T cells. From a lookup of the germline V gene, CDR1 and CDR2 are SGHTA and FQGNSA. The CDR3 contains 13 residues, cysteine and phenylalanine counted. Here the CDR3 DNA is all that survives: 39 bases in frame from base 1. The method behind the library was 5' RACE. The instrument was an Illumina HiSeq 2500. A second PCR of about 6 to 11 cycles was performed with a sample-barcoded 5' primer and a J-beta primer mix. A template-switch 5' adaptor carrying 12 random nucleotides introduced a unique molecular identifier onto each TCR beta cDNA molecule. At least 2.5 million CDR3-containing paired-end reads were obtained from each sample. The Mint cDNA synthesis kit, primed by a TRBC-specific oligonucleotide, was used to synthesize first-strand cDNA from all RNA. Following uracil-DNA glycosylase treatment, a first 18-cycle PCR with universal primers M1SS and BC2_uni_R was performed on all cDNA. Per the source publication's procedure: For normalization, 1 million high-quality reads, each with a distinct molecular identifier, were randomly selected from each sample. Reads with shared molecular identifiers were discarded instead of being binned into consensus sequences. MiTCR, set to a Q25 quality threshold and the strictest error-elimination algorithm, was used for CDR3 identification, clonotype clustering and error correction. A nonparametric unseen species model using Euler transformation provided a lower-bound estimate of total TCR beta diversity. The public reads were reanalyzed by TCRdb: fastp trimming at Q25, MiXCR alignment, in-frame beta chains only. Every CDR3 protein is listed once, alongside the most common genes and DNA of its rows. The V and J calls come from TCRdb's annotation, not from the publication. This sample has roughly 900,000 distinct CDR3 sequences in its table, and roughly 52% of those were observed once. The ten largest clones capture roughly an eighth of the sample.

The TCR originated in a man aged 25-45 years in good health. The source material was blood. Recombination connected TRBV7-2 to TRBJ2-5, with TRBD2 identical over 10 junction bases. The tail of the sequence fits TRBJ2-1 better, so the J call may be wrong. The CDR3: CASNSGGQETQFF. The DNA reads TGTGCCAGCAATAGCGGGGGGCAAGAGACCCAGTTCTTC.